The clone carrying this TCR beta chain was picked up one time. Its antigen is still unknown. The junction differs from germline at one of its ends, possibly a read error. This CDR3 contains 15 residues. Germline V gives CDR1 SGHVS, CDR2 FNYEAQ. This record comes from a study of CD8 T cells in ankylosing spondylitis. General study points: Characteristic, it appeared, of ankylosing spondylitis blood was a TCR beta motif of eight highly homologous variants. Earlier studies detected some motif variants in reactive arthritis synovial fluid and blood.

MiXCR, applied by TCRdb to the 5' RACE reads, yields one record per CDR3 protein. The repertoire consists of 250,000 to 350,000 distinct CDR3 sequences, with over 15% occurring once and the leading ten covering roughly 8%. The source is a male donor with ankylosing spondylitis or in good health (not recorded which). This chain connects TRBV7-6 to TRBJ2-3; 10 nucleotides match TRBD1. Specimen: blood, either unsorted or a sorted T cell fraction (not recorded which). The CDR3 region is CTSSPGTGATDTQYF. DNA for the CDR3: TGTACCAGCAGCCCAGGGACAGGGGCCACAGATACGCAGTATTTT.